This T cell receptor beta chain was captured by sequencing in a study of T cells in Graves' hyperthyroidism and ophthalmopathy. Study results and caveats: Most thyroid clonotypes expanded above 0.001 appeared in blood too. In the analysis, a 13 V-J model separated ophthalmopathy from stable hyperthyroidism.

This clonotype was observed many times. Its target is unknown. Newly diagnosed hyperthyroidism patients aged 18 to 65 years had disease lasting under 2 months. Clinical symptoms, serum thyroxine, TRAb, thyroid ultrasound and orbital computed tomography informed diagnoses. CDR1 is DFQATT and CDR2 is SNEGSKA in the germline V gene (reference sequence). There are 12 residues in the CDR3. The V and J ends lost 5 bases and 4 bases, in that order; junction bases with no gene match: 2. The investigators amplified TCR beta CDR3 regions from RNA transcripts. The TCR CDR3 was amplified in a first-round RT-PCR using the HTBI primer set. TCRdb redid the calling of the multiplex PCR reads with MiXCR, one entry per CDR3 protein. The sample has 280,000 or so distinct CDR3 sequences, 25% to 30% seen once; the top ten hold around 30%.

The rearrangement uses TRBV20-1 and TRBJ1-5; TRBD1 agrees at 7 bases. This TCR came from a man in his forties with Graves' hyperthyroidism that later progressed to Graves' ophthalmopathy. Sequencing was carried out using blood. The CDR3 loop reads CSARDRNQPQHF. Here the CDR3 DNA reads TGCAGTGCTCGGGACAGAAATCAGCCCCAGCATTTT.